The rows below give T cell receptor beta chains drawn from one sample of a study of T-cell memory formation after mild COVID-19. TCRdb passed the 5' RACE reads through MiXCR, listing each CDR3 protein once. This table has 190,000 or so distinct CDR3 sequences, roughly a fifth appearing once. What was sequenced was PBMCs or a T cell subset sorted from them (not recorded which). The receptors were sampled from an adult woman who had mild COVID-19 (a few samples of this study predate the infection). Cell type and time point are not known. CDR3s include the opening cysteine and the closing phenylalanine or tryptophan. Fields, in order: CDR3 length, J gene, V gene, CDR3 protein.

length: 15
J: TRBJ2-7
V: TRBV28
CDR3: CASSTPGRGSYEQYF

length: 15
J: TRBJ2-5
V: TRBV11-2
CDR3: CASSLRPSGAETQYF

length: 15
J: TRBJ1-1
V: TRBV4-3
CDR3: CASSQPGQGNTEAFF

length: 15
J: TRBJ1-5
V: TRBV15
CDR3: CATSSYRRSNQPQHF

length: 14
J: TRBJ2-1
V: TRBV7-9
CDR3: CASSFGSSYNEQFF

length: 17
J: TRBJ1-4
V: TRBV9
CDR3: CASSGRGHLATNEKLFF

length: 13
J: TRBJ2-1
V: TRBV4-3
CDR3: CASSQSAGREQFF

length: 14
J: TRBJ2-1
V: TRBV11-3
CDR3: CASSSGTGEHEQFF

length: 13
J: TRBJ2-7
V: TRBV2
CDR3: CASSEWGGYEQYF

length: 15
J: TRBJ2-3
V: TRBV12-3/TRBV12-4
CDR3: CASSLRGAGTDTQYF

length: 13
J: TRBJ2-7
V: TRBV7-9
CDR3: CASSLVGHYEQYF